The sequence of this T cell receptor beta chain was determined in a study of patients and donors after allogeneic stem cell transplantation. TCRdb independently ran MiXCR on the RT-PCR reads; one entry per CDR3 protein. In the table there are approximately 430,000 distinct CDR3 sequences, more than 15% of which are singletons. CDR1 is GTSNPN and CDR2 is SVGIG in the germline V gene (reference sequence). This CDR3 comprises 13 residues. V lost 5 bases to trimming and J lost 3 bases, with 14 bases between them. Sequencing input: blood, either unsorted or a sorted T cell fraction (not recorded which). The chain uses TRBV30 and TRBJ2-7; D not resolved. This clonotype was obtained from a human donor who was either an allogeneic HSCT recipient or a stem cell or donor lymphocyte infusion donor (not recorded which). It is not recorded whose cells these are; they may come from a transplant donor. For the CDR3, the DNA is TGTGCCTGGTCAGGCGGTAAGGGCTACGAGCAGTACTTC. The encoded protein is CAWSGGKGYEQYF.